The 18 T cell receptor beta chains below come from one sample, sequenced in a study of blood T cell repertoires in COVID-19. TCRdb keeps only in-frame clones here, not all; method: immunoSEQ multiplex PCR. The sample records roughly 270,000 clones, around 85% being singletons. Sequencing was carried out using peripheral blood. These receptors were taken from a man aged 50-59 years with active or convalescent COVID-19.

The gene calls are TRBV7-8 and TRBJ2-1; 7 bases line up with TRBD1. Germline values: CDR1 SGHVS, CDR2 FQNEAQ. CDR3 size: 15 residues. Unmatched junction bases numbered 7, after V lost 5 bases and J lost 3 bases. CDR3 residues: CASSRAGTDYNEQFF. In DNA, the CDR3 is TGTGCCAGCAGCCGGGCCGGGACAGACTACAATGAGCAGTTCTTC.

In this sample, this clone turned up once. The V and J genes are TRBV5-4 and TRBJ1-1; D might be TRBD1 (6 bases). Trimming shortened V by 4 bases and J by 5 bases, and 18 bases separated the two germline ends. This CDR3 comprises 15 residues. Germline CDR1 reads SGHNT; CDR2 reads YYREEE (reference sequence). The chain's CDR3 is CASSPTPRQDTEAFF. CDR3 in DNA: TGTGCCAGCAGCCCTACGCCCCGACAGGATACTGAAGCTTTCTTT. The full variable domain, in which reference TRBV5-4 and TRBJ1-1 provide the parts outside the CDR3, is ETGVTQSPTHLIKTRGQQVTLRCSSQSGHNTVSWYQQALGQGPQFIFQYYREEENGRGNFPPRFSGLQFPNYSSELNVNALELDDSALYLCASSPTPRQDTEAFFGQGTRLTVV.

The rearrangement links TRBV27 to TRBJ2-2; 11 nucleotides match TRBD2. Germline V lookup: CDR1 MNHEY, CDR2 SMNVEV (reference sequence). J was trimmed by 4 bases and V by 7 bases; bases with no gene match: 14. The CDR3 covers 18 residues. The CDR3 sequence: CASTRGASGRPGTGELFF. CDR3 in DNA: TGTGCCAGCACTAGGGGGGCTAGCGGGAGGCCGGGCACCGGGGAGCTGTTTTTT.

This chain links TRBV9 with TRBJ2-3; 9 bases match TRBD2. Germline V gene sequence: CDR1 SGDLS, CDR2 YYNGEE. This CDR3 comprises 17 residues. V was pared by 0 bases and J by 2 bases, with 7 bases of the junction left unmatched. Here the CDR3 reads CASSVGPGTSPTDTQYF. Written as DNA, the CDR3 is TGTGCCAGCAGCGTAGGGCCCGGGACTAGCCCCACAGATACGCAGTATTTT.

This clone was found once. The chain uses TRBV5-1 and TRBJ1-1; 8 nucleotides agree with TRBD1. CDR3 length: 13 residues. V lost 2 bases and J lost 3; bases outside the gene matches: 0. The germline CDR1 and CDR2 sequences are SGHRS and YFSETQ. CDR3 protein: CASSLQGDTEAFF. Written as DNA, the CDR3 is TGCGCCAGCAGCTTACAGGGGGACACTGAAGCTTTCTTT.

The chain combines TRBV24-1 with TRBJ2-3; 7 nucleotides line up with TRBD1. Germline-derived CDR1 and CDR2 are KGHDR and SFDVKD. Unmatched junction bases numbered 5, after V lost 1 base and J lost 5 bases. The CDR3 has 15 residues. CDR3 nucleotides: TGTGCCACCAGTGATTTTGGGCAGGGGGAAGATACGCAGTATTTT. It translates to CATSDFGQGEDTQYF.

The count of this clone is one. The J gene is TRBJ1-2, the V gene TRBV3-1 (or the pseudogene TRBV3-2); 11 bases are a match to TRBD1. Germline CDR1 is LGHDT and CDR2 is YNNKEL (reference sequence). This CDR3 has 14 residues. V lost 7 bases, J lost 5 bases, and 6 bases stayed unmatched. The CDR3: CASTPDRGLYGYTF. The CDR3 bases are TGTGCCAGCACCCCGGACAGGGGGCTTTATGGCTACACCTTC.

The genes are TRBV7-9 and TRBJ2-7, with a weak D call TRBD2 (7 bases). CDR3 size: 14 residues. CDR1 and CDR2 from the germline V gene are SEHNR and FQNEAQ (reference sequence). Between the trimmed V and J ends, which lost 3 bases and 4 bases, there was a span of 13 bases. This CDR3 reads CASSFGGRGYEQYF. The CDR3 nucleotides are TGTGCCAGCAGCTTCGGGGGGCGCGGGTACGAGCAGTACTTC.

This clone showed up just a few times. V is TRBV19 and J is TRBJ1-1, with D possibly matching TRBD1 (6 bases). The V gene lost 5 bases and the J gene lost 4 bases, with 11 bases spanning the gap. Germline loops: CDR1 LNHDA, CDR2 SQIVND (reference sequence). The CDR3 runs 13 residues. The CDR3 DNA sequence: TGTGCCAGTAGTTCGGACAGAAGCACTGAAGCTTTCTTT. Protein product: CASSSDRSTEAFF.

CDR3 in amino acids: CASSYSGQPYEQYF. CDR3 sequence (DNA): TGTGCCAGCAGTTACTCGGGACAGCCTTACGAGCAGTACTTC. The chain is built from TRBV6-5 and TRBJ2-7, with 7 bases identical to TRBD1. V shed 0 bases, J shed 4 bases, and the junction held 3 bases outside the gene matches. CDR1 MNHEY and CDR2 SVGAGI come from the germline V gene. The CDR3 runs to 14 residues.

The V call is TRBV27, the J call TRBJ2-1; D is possibly TRBD2 (6 bases). The CDR3 length is 15 residues. V lost 4 bases, J lost 3 bases, and 13 bases lay in between. Germline V gene lookup returns CDR1 MNHEY and CDR2 SMNVEV (reference sequence). As DNA, the CDR3 is TGTGCCAGCAGTTCCCGGGGACTGGGCTACAATGAGCAGTTCTTC. Its translation: CASSSRGLGYNEQFF.

The gene calls are TRBV6-5 and TRBJ1-1; D ambiguous. This CDR3 is built from 15 residues. Germline-derived CDR1 and CDR2 are MNHEY and SVGAGI. V gave up 6 bases and J gave up 3 bases, with 17 bases separating them. This CDR3 reads CASSSRIPRDTEAFF. Written as DNA, the CDR3 is TGTGCCAGCAGCAGCCGGATACCCCGGGACACTGAAGCTTTCTTT.

This clone was observed once. The CDR3: CASTPRGYTEAFF. The CDR3 DNA reads as TGTGCCAGTACCCCTAGGGGGTATACTGAAGCTTTCTTT. The chain uses TRBV19 and TRBJ1-1, with D possibly TRBD1 on 6 matching bases. The length of the CDR3 is 13 residues. The V gene's germline CDR1 is LNHDA and CDR2 SQIVND (reference sequence). Between the trimmed V and J ends, which lost 7 bases and 5 bases, there was a span of 14 bases.

This clone was observed a handful of times. J is TRBJ2-3 and V is TRBV15; 7 positions agree with TRBD2. Germline V gives CDR1 LNHNV, CDR2 YYDKDF (reference sequence). The CDR3 has 15 amino acids. With V trimmed by 5 bases and J by 6 bases, 11 bases remained unmatched. This chain's CDR3 is CATSPSWGGRDTQYF. The DNA for the CDR3 is TGTGCCACCAGCCCGAGTTGGGGGGGGAGGGATACGCAGTATTTT.

This clone was seen a single time. The J gene is TRBJ2-5, the V gene TRBV3-1 (or the pseudogene TRBV3-2), with no clear D. Trimming pared 5 bases from V and 5 bases from J, leaving 15 bases between. The length of the CDR3 is 14 residues. The germline V gene has CDR1 LGHDT and CDR2 YNNKEL (reference sequence). CDR3 in amino acids: CASSVEGGGETQYF. The CDR3 nucleotides read TGTGCCAGCAGCGTGGAAGGCGGTGGGGAGACCCAGTACTTC.

For the CDR3, the DNA is TGTGCCAGCAGATCGGTCGGGACAGGGAACTATGGCTACACCTTC. Amino acids: CASRSVGTGNYGYTF. The V gene is TRBV28, the J gene TRBJ1-2, with 9 bases identical to TRBD1. V dropped 6 bases and J dropped 2; count of bases not matched to a gene: 7. The CDR3 runs 15 residues. CDR1 and CDR2 (germline): MDHEN, SYDVKM.

The rearrangement links TRBV2 to TRBJ1-5, with no clear D. The CDR3 is made up of 13 amino acids. Trimming pared 6 bases from V and 4 bases from J, leaving 10 bases between. In germline, CDR1 is SNHLY, CDR2 FYNNEI. CDR3: CASRYFANQPQHF. In DNA, the CDR3 is TGTGCCAGCAGGTACTTCGCGAATCAGCCCCAGCATTTT.

This clone was observed a handful of times. V gene TRBV27 combines with J gene TRBJ1-1; the match to TRBD1 covers 7 bases. CDR1 MNHEY and CDR2 SMNVEV come from the germline V gene (reference sequence). V was pared by 4 bases and J by 7 bases, with 6 bases of the junction left unmatched. This CDR3 spans 13 amino acids. CDR3 loop: CASSSQGGGEAFF. CDR3 DNA sequence: TGTGCCAGCAGTTCCCAGGGGGGCGGTGAAGCTTTCTTT.